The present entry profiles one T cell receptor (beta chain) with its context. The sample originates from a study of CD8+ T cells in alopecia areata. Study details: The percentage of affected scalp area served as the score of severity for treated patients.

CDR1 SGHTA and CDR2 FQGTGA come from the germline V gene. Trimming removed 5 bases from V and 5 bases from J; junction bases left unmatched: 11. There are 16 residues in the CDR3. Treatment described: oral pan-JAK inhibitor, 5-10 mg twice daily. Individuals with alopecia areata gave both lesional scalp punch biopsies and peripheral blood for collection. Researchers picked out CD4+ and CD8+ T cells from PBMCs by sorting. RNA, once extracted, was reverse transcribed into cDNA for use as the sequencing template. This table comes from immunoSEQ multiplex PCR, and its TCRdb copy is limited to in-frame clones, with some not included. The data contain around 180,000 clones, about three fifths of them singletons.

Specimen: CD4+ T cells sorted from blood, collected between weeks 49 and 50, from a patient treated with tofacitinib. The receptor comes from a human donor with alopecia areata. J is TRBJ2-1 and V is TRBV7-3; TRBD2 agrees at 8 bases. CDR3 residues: CASSDEGSSGHNEQFF. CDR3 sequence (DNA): TGTGCCAGCAGCGACGAGGGCTCTAGCGGGCACAATGAGCAGTTCTTC.